This TCR beta chain was obtained from a study of cytomegalovirus exposure and HLA in healthy donors. Study conclusions and caveats: A few of the chains that were CMV-associated were confirmed in vitro to be specific for CMV antigens. The investigators catalogued 164 TCR beta chains as cytomegalovirus-associated.

Turning to this clone: What it binds is unknown.

Germline assignment: CDR1 SGHRS and CDR2 YFSETQ. The CDR3 is made up of 16 amino acids. V dropped 0 bases and J dropped 2 bases, with 13 bases sitting between them. Here immunoSEQ multiplex PCR was the method, and the copy in TCRdb shows in-frame clones only, minus some. The sample lists some 250,000 clones, around 88% occurring once. Sequencing was carried out using PBMCs. The chain carries TRBV5-1 and TRBJ2-3; D might be TRBD1 (6 bases). This clonotype originated in a woman in her twenties or thirties in good health and CMV-seropositive. CDR3 coding DNA: TGCGCCAGCAGCTTGGGTTCAGGGGTTTACACAGATACGCAGTATTTT. Protein: CASSLGSGVYTDTQYF.